This T cell receptor beta chain was sequenced in a study of cytomegalovirus exposure and HLA in healthy donors. V lost 2 bases, J lost 0 bases, and 9 bases lay in between. The CDR3 has 15 residues. CDR1 is MNHNS and CDR2 is SASEGT in the germline V gene. This PCR relied on a set of 60 Vbeta primers and 13 Jbeta primers. How the authors handled the data: There were tens of millions of unique TCR beta chains by a later count, and approximately 10 million of them were shared. Using immunoSEQ multiplex PCR, the repertoire was profiled, and TCRdb retains in-frame clones only, with some absent. The DNA gave D and trimming, while V, J and clone size come from that table. The sample records just over 200,000 clones, roughly 84% being singletons. Turning to this clone: No antigen is known for it.

The study, taken as a whole, reports: It was reported that TCR beta sequences correctly inferred the HLA-A and HLA-B alleles for most subjects. Excluded were some V segments that proved indistinguishable, including TRBV6-2 and TRBV6-3. In a later analysis, HLA-associated beta chains showed higher expansion and lower generation probabilities than comparable chains.

The sample was PBMCs. V and J are TRBV6-1 and TRBJ2-3; weak D call: TRBD2 (6 bases). The sequence came from a man aged 45 to 65 in good health and CMV-seronegative. In DNA, the CDR3 is TGTGCCAGCAGTGAAAGGGCGGGAAGCACAGATACGCAGTATTTT. It codes for CASSERAGSTDTQYF.